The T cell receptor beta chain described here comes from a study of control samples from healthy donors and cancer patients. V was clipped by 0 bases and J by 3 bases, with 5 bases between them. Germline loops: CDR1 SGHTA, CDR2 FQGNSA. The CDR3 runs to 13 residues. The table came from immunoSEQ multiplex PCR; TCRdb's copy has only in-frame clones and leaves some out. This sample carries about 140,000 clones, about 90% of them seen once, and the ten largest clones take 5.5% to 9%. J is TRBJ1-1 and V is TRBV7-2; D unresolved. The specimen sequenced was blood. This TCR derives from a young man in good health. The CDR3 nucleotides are TGTGCCAGCAGCTTAGCCGCAGACACTGAAGCTTTCTTT. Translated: CASSLAADTEAFF.